The sample holds a few counts of the clone carrying this TCR beta chain. The antigen remains undetermined. The data were obtained in a study of cytomegalovirus exposure and HLA in healthy donors. Overall study context: Within the Caucasian-associated ancestry cluster were roughly 82% of the 350 to 400 genotyped donors. Study-wide results and limits: The classifier reportedly diagnosed cytomegalovirus status with high specificity and sensitivity. An analysis that was carried out later associated 15,000 to 20,000 TCR beta sequences with HLA alleles at 0.05 false discovery rate. The listing of 150 to 200 TCR beta chains classed them as cytomegalovirus-associated.

The CDR3 has 14 amino acids. Germline assignment: CDR1 MNHEY and CDR2 SVGAGI. Trimming took off 6 bases at V and 4 bases at J, with 16 bases between the two ends. The PCR contained 60 Vbeta and 13 Jbeta primers. This table comes from immunoSEQ multiplex PCR, and its TCRdb copy is limited to in-frame clones, with some not included. The sample contains under 200,000 clones, around 75% of which appear only once. V and J are TRBV6-5 and TRBJ2-7, with D possibly matching TRBD2 (7 bases). What was sequenced was PBMCs. The origin of this receptor is a woman aged 25 to 39 in good health and CMV-seronegative. The chain's CDR3 is CASRETGGGYEQYF. The CDR3 bases are TGTGCCAGCAGGGAAACGGGGGGCGGTTACGAGCAGTACTTC.